This T cell receptor beta chain originates from a study of beta chain features in type 1 diabetes. Background on the study: In age, gender and cell yields, patients were similar to healthy donors.

Germline CDR1 MNHNY, CDR2 SVGAGI (reference sequence). The CDR3 has 15 residues. Trimming took 8 bases from V and 2 from J; bases not matched to a gene: 10. This clone was seen more than once but under ten times. Its specificity is not known. Every bit of the isolated RNA underwent reverse transcription, so sequencing read expressed TCRB transcripts. Generated by immunoSEQ multiplex PCR, the TCRdb table keeps only in-frame clones and is missing some. Of some 270,000 clones listed, about 7.8% are singletons. General study findings and limits: Diminished insertions and augmented deletions at VDJ junctions characterized type 1 diabetes patients.

Sequencing used central memory CD4+ T cells from blood. The receptor was isolated from a woman between 18 and 29 years old in good health. This chain links TRBV6-6 with TRBJ1-2; 8 bases line up with TRBD1. CDR3: CASSKAGGSNYGYTF. The CDR3 region has the DNA TGTGCCAGCTCGAAAGCAGGGGGCTCGAACTATGGCTACACCTTC.